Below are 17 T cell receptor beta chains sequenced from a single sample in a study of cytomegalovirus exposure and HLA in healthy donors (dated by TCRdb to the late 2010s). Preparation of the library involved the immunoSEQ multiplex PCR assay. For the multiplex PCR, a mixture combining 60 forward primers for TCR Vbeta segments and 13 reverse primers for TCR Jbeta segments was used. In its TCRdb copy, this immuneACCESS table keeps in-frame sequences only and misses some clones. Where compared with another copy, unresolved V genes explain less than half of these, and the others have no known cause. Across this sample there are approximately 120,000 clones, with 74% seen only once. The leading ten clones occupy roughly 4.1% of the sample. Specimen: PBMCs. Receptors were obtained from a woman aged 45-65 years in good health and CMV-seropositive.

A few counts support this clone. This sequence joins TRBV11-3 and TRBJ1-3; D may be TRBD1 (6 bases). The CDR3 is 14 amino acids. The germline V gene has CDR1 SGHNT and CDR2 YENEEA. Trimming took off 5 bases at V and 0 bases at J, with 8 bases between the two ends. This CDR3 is CASSRDNSGNTIYF. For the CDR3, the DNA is TGTGCCAGCAGCCGGGACAACTCTGGAAACACCATATATTTT.

The CDR3 nucleotides read TGTGCCAGCAGTGAAACAGGGGGATACAATGAGCAGTTCTTC. Translating it yields CASSETGGYNEQFF. This chain connects TRBV25-1 to TRBJ2-1, with 8 bases identical to TRBD1. This CDR3 spans 14 amino acids. Germline CDR1 is MGHDK and CDR2 is SYGVNS. The J segment lost 4 bases and the V segment lost 2 bases, leaving 1 base of the junction unmatched.

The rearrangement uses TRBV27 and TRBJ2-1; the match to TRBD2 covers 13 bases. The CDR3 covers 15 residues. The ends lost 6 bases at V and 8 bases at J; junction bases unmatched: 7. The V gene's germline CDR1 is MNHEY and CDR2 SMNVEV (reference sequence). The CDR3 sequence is CASSPTSGGAYEQFF. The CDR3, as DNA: TGTGCCAGCAGCCCCACTAGCGGGGGGGCATATGAGCAGTTCTTC.

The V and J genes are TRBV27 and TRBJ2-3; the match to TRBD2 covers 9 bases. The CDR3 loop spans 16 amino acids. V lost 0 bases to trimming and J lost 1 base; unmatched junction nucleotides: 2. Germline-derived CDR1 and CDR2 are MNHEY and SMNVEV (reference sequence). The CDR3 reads CASSLSGGGGTDTQYF. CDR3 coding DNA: TGTGCCAGCAGTTTATCCGGCGGGGGGGGCACAGATACGCAGTATTTT.

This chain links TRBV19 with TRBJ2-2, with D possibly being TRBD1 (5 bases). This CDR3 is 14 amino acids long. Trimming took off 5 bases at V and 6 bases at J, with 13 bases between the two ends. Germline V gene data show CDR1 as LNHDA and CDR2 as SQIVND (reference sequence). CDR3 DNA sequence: TGTGCCAGTAGTCCCAGGGTTTCTCCCGGGGAGCTGTTTTTT. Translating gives CASSPRVSPGELFF.

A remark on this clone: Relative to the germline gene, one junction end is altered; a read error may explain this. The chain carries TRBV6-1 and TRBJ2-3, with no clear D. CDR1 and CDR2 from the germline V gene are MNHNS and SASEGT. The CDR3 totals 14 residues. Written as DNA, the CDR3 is TGTGCCAGCAGTGAAACTCTCTCGAGATCGGTTTTGGATTTT. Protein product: CASSETLSRSVLDF.

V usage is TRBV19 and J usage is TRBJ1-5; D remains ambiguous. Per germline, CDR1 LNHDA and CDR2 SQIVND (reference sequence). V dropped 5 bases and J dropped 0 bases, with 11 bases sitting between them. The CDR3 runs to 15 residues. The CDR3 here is CASSESSNSNQPQHF. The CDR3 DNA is TGTGCCAGTAGTGAGAGTTCGAATAGCAATCAGCCCCAGCATTTT.

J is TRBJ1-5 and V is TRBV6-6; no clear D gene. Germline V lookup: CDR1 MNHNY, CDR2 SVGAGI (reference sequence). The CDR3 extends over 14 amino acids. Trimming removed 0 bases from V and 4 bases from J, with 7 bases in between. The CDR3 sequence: CASSYSRGNQPQHF. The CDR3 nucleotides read TGTGCCAGCAGTTACTCTCGGGGAAATCAGCCCCAGCATTTT.

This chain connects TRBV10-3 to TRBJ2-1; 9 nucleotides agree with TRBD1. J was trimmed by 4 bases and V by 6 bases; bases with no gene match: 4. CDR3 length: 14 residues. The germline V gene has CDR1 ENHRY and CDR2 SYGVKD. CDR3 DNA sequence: TGTGCCATCAGCGGGACAGGGTCTTACAATGAGCAGTTCTTC. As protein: CAISGTGSYNEQFF.

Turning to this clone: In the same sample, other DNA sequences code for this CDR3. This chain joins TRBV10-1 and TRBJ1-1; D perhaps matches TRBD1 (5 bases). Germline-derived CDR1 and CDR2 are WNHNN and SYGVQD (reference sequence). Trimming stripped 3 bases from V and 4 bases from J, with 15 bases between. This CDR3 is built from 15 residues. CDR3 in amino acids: CASSDARGVITEAFF. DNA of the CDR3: TGCGCCAGCAGTGACGCTAGGGGTGTTATCACTGAAGCTTTCTTT.

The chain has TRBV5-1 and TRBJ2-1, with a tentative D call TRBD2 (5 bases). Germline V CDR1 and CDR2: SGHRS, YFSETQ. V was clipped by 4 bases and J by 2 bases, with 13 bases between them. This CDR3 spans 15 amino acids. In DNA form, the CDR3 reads TGCGCCAGCAGCAGGGCGTCCGGGACCTACAATGAGCAGTTCTTC. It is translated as CASSRASGTYNEQFF.

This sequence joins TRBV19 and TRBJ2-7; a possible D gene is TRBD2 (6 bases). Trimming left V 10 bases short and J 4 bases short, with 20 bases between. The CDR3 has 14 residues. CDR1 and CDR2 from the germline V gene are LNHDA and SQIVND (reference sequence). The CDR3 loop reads CATANRGSRYEQYF. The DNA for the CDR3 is TGTGCCACCGCGAACCGGGGGAGCAGGTACGAGCAGTACTTC.

Here the CDR3 reads CASSPPGSGQNYGYTF. CDR3 sequence (DNA): TGTGCCAGCTCACCACCGGGGTCGGGACAGAACTATGGCTACACCTTC. The chain carries TRBV18 and TRBJ1-2, with TRBD1 identical over 7 bases. Trimming at V came to 0 bases and at J to 2 bases, leaving 6 bases not matched to a gene. The CDR3 contains 16 residues. Germline assignment: CDR1 KGHSH and CDR2 LQKENI.

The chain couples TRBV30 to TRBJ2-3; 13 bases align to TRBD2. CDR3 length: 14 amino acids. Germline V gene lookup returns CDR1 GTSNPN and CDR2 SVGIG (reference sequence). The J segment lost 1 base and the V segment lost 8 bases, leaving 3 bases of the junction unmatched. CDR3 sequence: CAATSGGGTDTQYF. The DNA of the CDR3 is TGTGCCGCAACTAGCGGGGGGGGCACAGATACGCAGTATTTT.

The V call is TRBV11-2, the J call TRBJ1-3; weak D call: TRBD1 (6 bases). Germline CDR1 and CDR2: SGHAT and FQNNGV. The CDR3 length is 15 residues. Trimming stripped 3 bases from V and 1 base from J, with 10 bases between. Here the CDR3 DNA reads TGTGCCAGCAGCTTTGTGCAGGGGTCTGGAAACACCATATATTTT. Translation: CASSFVQGSGNTIYF. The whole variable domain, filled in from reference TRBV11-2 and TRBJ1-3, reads EAGVAQSPRYKIIEKRQSVAFWCNPISGHATLYWYQQILGQGPKLLIQFQNNGVVDDSQLPKDRFSAERLKGVDSTLKIQPAKLEDSAVYLCASSFVQGSGNTIYFGEGSWLTVV.

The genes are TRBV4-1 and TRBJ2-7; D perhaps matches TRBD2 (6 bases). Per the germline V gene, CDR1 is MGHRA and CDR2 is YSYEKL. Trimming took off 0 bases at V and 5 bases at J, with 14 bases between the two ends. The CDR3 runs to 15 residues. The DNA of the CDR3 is TGCGCCAGCAGCCAAGAAGAAGCTAGCGTGGACGAGCAGTACTTC. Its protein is CASSQEEASVDEQYF.

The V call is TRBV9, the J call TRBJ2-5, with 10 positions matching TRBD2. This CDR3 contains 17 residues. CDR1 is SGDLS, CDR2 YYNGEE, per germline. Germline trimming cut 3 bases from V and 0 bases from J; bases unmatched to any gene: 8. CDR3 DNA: TGTGCCAGCAGCGATGGGGCTAGCGGGGGCTACCAAGAGACCCAGTACTTC. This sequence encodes CASSDGASGGYQETQYF.